This T cell receptor (beta chain) stems from a study of T-cell reconstitution after alpha-beta-depleted transplantation in children. This clonotype was observed a few times. The V gene lost 4 bases and the J gene lost 1 base, with 11 bases spanning the gap. The germline V gene encodes CDR1 SGHRS and CDR2 YFSETQ. The CDR3 is made up of 14 amino acids. The TCRbeta library incorporated unique molecular identifiers. Each CDR3 protein is one row after TCRdb ran MiXCR on the PCR reads. The sample lists some 70,000 distinct CDR3 sequences, just under 7.5% occurring once. The sample was PBMCs from the stem cell graft donor, taken from the stem cell graft. V is TRBV5-1 and J is TRBJ1-1; a weak D match, TRBD1 (5 bases). The TCR comes from a human donor who donated a stem cell graft to a child with acute lymphoblastic leukemia. The CDR3 nucleotides read TGCGCCAGCAGCATGGCCGGGGCGAACACTGAAGCTTTCTTT. Its protein is CASSMAGANTEAFF. The full variable domain, its missing parts supplied by reference TRBV5-1 and TRBJ1-1, is KAGVTQTPRYLIKTRGQQVTLSCSPISGHRSVSWYQQTPGQGLQFLFEYFSETQRNKGNFPGRFSGRQFSNSRSEMNVSTLELGDSALYLCASSMAGANTEAFFGQGTRLTVV.